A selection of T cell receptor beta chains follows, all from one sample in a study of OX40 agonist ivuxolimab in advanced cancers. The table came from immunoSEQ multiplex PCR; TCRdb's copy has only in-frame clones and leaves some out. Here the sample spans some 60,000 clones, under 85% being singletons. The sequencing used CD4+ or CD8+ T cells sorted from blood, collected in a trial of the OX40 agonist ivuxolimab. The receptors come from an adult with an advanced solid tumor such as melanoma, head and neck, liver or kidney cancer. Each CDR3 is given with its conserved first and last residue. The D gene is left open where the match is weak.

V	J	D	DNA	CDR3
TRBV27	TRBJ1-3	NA	TGTGCCAGCGGCTCACTCGGCTCTGGAAACACCATATATTTT	CASGSLGSGNTIYF
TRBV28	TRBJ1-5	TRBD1	TGTGCCAGCACCCCCGGGGGGACAGGGAGCAATCAGCCCCAGCATTTT	CASTPGGTGSNQPQHF
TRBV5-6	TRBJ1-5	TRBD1	TGTGCCAGCAGCTTGCAGGGGGACGACTATCAGCCCCAGCATTTT	CASSLQGDDYQPQHF
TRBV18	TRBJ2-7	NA	TGTGCCAGCTCACCCCGCACGGACTACGAGCAGTACTTC	CASSPRTDYEQYF
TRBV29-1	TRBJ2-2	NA	TGCAGCGTCGGGGACCAGTGGACCGGGGAGCTGTTTTTT	CSVGDQWTGELFF
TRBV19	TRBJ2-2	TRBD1	TGTGCCAGTATCGACAGGGGTGGGAACACCGGGGAGCTGTTTTTT	CASIDRGGNTGELFF
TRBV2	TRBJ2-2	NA	TGTGCCAGCAGTCCGGACGCAACCAGGACCGGGGAGCTGTTTTTT	CASSPDATRTGELFF
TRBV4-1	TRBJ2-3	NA	TGCGCCAGCAGCCAAGATTGGCAAGACACAGATACGCAGTATTTT	CASSQDWQDTDTQYF
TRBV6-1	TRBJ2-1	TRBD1	TGTGCCAGCGCCAACAGGGGGAGCTCCTACAATGAGCAGTTCTTC	CASANRGSSYNEQFF
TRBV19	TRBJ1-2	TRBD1	TGTGCCAGCCGACCTACAGGGGGAATATCCTATGGCTACACCTTC	CASRPTGGISYGYTF
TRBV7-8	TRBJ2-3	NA	TGTGCCAGCAGCTTAACCGGCTGGGGCACAGATACGCAGTATTTT	CASSLTGWGTDTQYF